This record covers a single T cell receptor beta chain. Its specificity is unknown. V dropped 4 bases and J dropped 1 base, with 8 bases sitting between them. The CDR3 contains 13 residues. Germline V CDR1 and CDR2: SGHNT, YYREEE (reference sequence). Each subset's genomic DNA was split evenly across several immunoSEQ plates. Ten immunoSEQ deep assay plates served to sequence unsorted PBMC DNA. Generated by immunoSEQ multiplex PCR, the TCRdb table keeps only in-frame clones and is missing some. The sample has fewer than 600,000 clones; roughly 77% are singletons. The data stem from a study of shared clonotypes between healthy human individuals. Overall study findings and caveats: The represented genetic and exposure-history diversity was limited by the small number of donors.

The sequence derives from a woman between 40 and 50 years old in good health. Some clones in this sample may be carry-over from other donors' samples. The sample was PBMCs. The genes are TRBV5-4 and TRBJ1-1, with D possibly being TRBD1 (5 bases). The CDR3 protein is CASSRGANTEAFF. The CDR3 DNA sequence: TGTGCCAGCAGCCGAGGGGCGAACACTGAAGCTTTCTTT.